These T cell receptor beta chains were read from a single sample in a study of T-cell memory formation after mild COVID-19. MiXCR, run by TCRdb on the 5' RACE reads, gives a single entry per CDR3 protein. The data hold 190,000 or so distinct CDR3 sequences, with over 20% observed a single time. The sequenced sample was PBMCs or a T cell subset sorted from them (not recorded which). These receptors were taken from an adult woman who had mild COVID-19 (a few samples of this study predate the infection). Cell type and time point are not known. The CDR3 runs from the conserved cysteine through the conserved F or W. The D gene is left open where the match is weak. Clone size is given for some rows only: seen once, a few or many times, or a class if the clone is expanded.

J,V,length,size,D,DNA,CDR3
TRBJ2-7,TRBV11-2,16,-,TRBD2,TGTGCCAGCAGCTTCGTGACTAGCGGACCCTCCTACGAGCAGTACTTC,CASSFVTSGPSYEQYF
TRBJ2-1,TRBV9,15,-,-,TGTGCCAGCAGCGTAGGCCCAGCGGATGCACATGAGCAGTTCTTC,CASSVGPADAHEQFF
TRBJ2-7,TRBV9,15,-,-,TGTGCCAGCAGCGCCTCTGCGACGGGGATCTACGAGCAGTACTTC,CASSASATGIYEQYF
TRBJ2-5,TRBV11-2,14,few,-,TGTGCCAGCAGCTTAACCGTTGCGGGAGAGACCCAGTACTTC,CASSLTVAGETQYF
TRBJ1-5,TRBV5-1,15,few,-,TGCGCCAGCAGCTCAGGAGATTATAGCAATCAGCCCCAGCATTTT,CASSSGDYSNQPQHF
TRBJ1-2,TRBV24-1,14,-,-,TGTGCCACCAGTGATCGGACAGACAGCTATGGCTACACCTTC,CATSDRTDSYGYTF
TRBJ2-1,TRBV7-9,14,few,-,TGTGCCAGCAGCTTAGCCGGGATTTACAATGAGCAGTTCTTC,CASSLAGIYNEQFF
TRBJ2-1,TRBV9,14,few,-,TGTGCCAGCAGCCTCGACTCCCTCGGGAATGAGCAGTTCTTC,CASSLDSLGNEQFF
TRBJ1-5,TRBV7-9,14,-,-,TGTGCCAGCAGCTTAGGGGGGACCAATCAGCCCCAGCATTTT,CASSLGGTNQPQHF
TRBJ2-2,TRBV24-1,18,few,-,TGTGCCACCAGTGATTGGAGCGCTTTGGACCATCCCCCCGGGGAGCTGTTTTTT,CATSDWSALDHPPGELFF
TRBJ2-5,TRBV9,15,few,TRBD1,TGTGCCAGCAGCGCAGGGGGACAGGGCGTTGAGACCCAGTACTTC,CASSAGGQGVETQYF
TRBJ2-3,TRBV7-2,20,-,TRBD2,TGTGCCAGCAGCCCAGAGGGGTTGGGGCTAGCGGGAGGATTCACAGATACGCAGTATTTT,CASSPEGLGLAGGFTDTQYF
TRBJ2-7,TRBV7-8,14,few,TRBD1,TGTGCCAGCAGCATGGACAGGGGGCCCTACGAGCAGTACTTC,CASSMDRGPYEQYF
TRBJ2-7,TRBV5-1,11,-,-,TGCGCCAGCATCCTTGGAGGCGAGCAGTACTTC,CASILGGEQYF
TRBJ2-7,TRBV25-1,13,few,TRBD2,TGTGCCAGAGACCGGGACTACCAATACGAGCAGTACTTC,CARDRDYQYEQYF
TRBJ2-7,TRBV20-1,11,-,-,TGCAGTTTTGGGAGCTCCTACGAGCAGTACTTC,CSFGSSYEQYF
TRBJ2-7,TRBV6-5,16,-,-,TGTGCCAGCACCGGGAGGGGGACAGGTGCCTCCTACGAGCAGTACTTC,CASTGRGTGASYEQYF
TRBJ1-6,TRBV7-9,11,few,-,TGTGCCAGCAGCTTAGGTTCACCCCTCCACTTT,CASSLGSPLHF
TRBJ1-3,TRBV5-1,15,few,-,TGCGCCAGCAGCTCCTCACCAGACTCTGGAAACACCATATATTTT,CASSSSPDSGNTIYF
TRBJ2-3,TRBV30,14,-,TRBD2,TGTGCCTGGAATATGGCGGGGGGGCTAGATACGCAGTATTTT,CAWNMAGGLDTQYF
TRBJ1-5,TRBV5-1,15,few,-,TGCGCCAGCAGCTTGACTCAGGGAAGCAATCAGCCCCAGCATTTT,CASSLTQGSNQPQHF
TRBJ2-3,TRBV13,15,-,-,TGTGCCAGCAGCTTAGCGGGGAAACGCACAGATACGCAGTATTTT,CASSLAGKRTDTQYF
TRBJ2-1,TRBV12-3/TRBV12-4,14,few,-,TGTGCCAGCAGTTTCGCCCAGGGTAACAATGAGCAGTTCTTC,CASSFAQGNNEQFF
TRBJ2-1,TRBV29-1,15,-,TRBD2,TGCAGCGTTGGTGGGCTAGCGGGCTCCTACAATGAGCAGTTCTTC,CSVGGLAGSYNEQFF
TRBJ1-3,TRBV7-6,14,-,-,TGTGCCAGCAGCTTCACAGGGCCCGGAAACACCATATATTTT,CASSFTGPGNTIYF
TRBJ1-2,TRBV15,15,few,-,TGTGCCACCAGCAGGGGGAATTCGCGCCACTATGGCTACACCTTC,CATSRGNSRHYGYTF
TRBJ1-2,TRBV7-9,13,few,-,TGTGCCAGCAGCCTTGGGGCTGACTATGGCTACACCTTC,CASSLGADYGYTF
TRBJ2-7,TRBV9,18,-,-,TGTGCCAGCAGCGTAGGGATTAGAGGATCCCCTAACACCTACGAGCAGTACTTC,CASSVGIRGSPNTYEQYF
TRBJ2-1,TRBV12-3/TRBV12-4,16,few,TRBD2,TGTGCCAGCAGTCCTCAAGGGACTAGCGGAAACAATGAGCAGTTCTTC,CASSPQGTSGNNEQFF
TRBJ2-1,TRBV7-9,17,-,TRBD2,TGTGCCAGCAGCCTCCCGACTAGCGGGGGGCCGGACAATGAGCAGTTCTTC,CASSLPTSGGPDNEQFF
TRBJ2-7,TRBV9,14,few,-,TGTGCCAGCAGCGTAGACGGCAGTGGTTACGAGCAGTACTTC,CASSVDGSGYEQYF
TRBJ2-7,TRBV23-1,14,-,-,TGCGCCAGCCCGGAGCATAAACCTTACTACGAGCAGTACTTC,CASPEHKPYYEQYF
TRBJ1-2,TRBV7-2,16,-,TRBD1,TGTGCCAGCAGCTATGACCACAGGGGAGCTAACTATGGCTACACCTTC,CASSYDHRGANYGYTF
TRBJ1-1,TRBV13,12,-,TRBD1,TGTGCCAGTACACAGGGGATCGGTGAAGCTTTCTTT,CASTQGIGEAFF
TRBJ2-7,TRBV20-1,13,few,TRBD1,TGCAGTGCTAGAAACAGGGGTTTGCACGAGCAGTACTTC,CSARNRGLHEQYF
TRBJ2-7,TRBV5-1,17,few,TRBD2,TGCGCCAGCAGCTTGAGAGGACTAGCGGGGAGCTCCTACGAGCAGTACTTC,CASSLRGLAGSSYEQYF
TRBJ2-7,TRBV3-1,15,few,TRBD2,TGTGCCAGCAGCCCATCTAGCGGGGGGGTCCACGAGCAGTACTTC,CASSPSSGGVHEQYF
TRBJ2-5,TRBV12-3/TRBV12-4,16,-,TRBD2,TGTGCCAGCAGTCCCGATTCCGGGACTAGTCCATGGACCCAGTACTTC,CASSPDSGTSPWTQYF
TRBJ2-1,TRBV18,14,-,-,TGTGCCAGCTCACCTACTGTGCCAGACAATGAGCAGTTCTTC,CASSPTVPDNEQFF
TRBJ1-2,TRBV4-1,16,few,TRBD1,TGCGCCAGCAGCCAAGAACCTCGACAGGGAGAGTATGGCTACACCTTC,CASSQEPRQGEYGYTF
TRBJ2-7,TRBV5-1,14,-,-,TGCGCCAGCAGCTTGTCAGGGTGGGTCGACGAGCAGTACTTC,CASSLSGWVDEQYF
TRBJ1-1,TRBV5-1,14,-,-,TGCGCCAGCAGCATAACCTCGACAGGAGGCGAAGCTTTCTTT,CASSITSTGGEAFF
TRBJ2-1,TRBV7-8,13,few,-,TGTGCCAGCAGCTTAGTCGGTTCCGGGGAGCAGTTCTTC,CASSLVGSGEQFF
TRBJ2-4,TRBV29-1,12,-,-,TGCAGCGCCGGGCCAGGGGAGGAGATTCAGTACTTC,CSAGPGEEIQYF
TRBJ1-1,TRBV5-1,15,few,-,TGCGCCAGCAGCTTCCAACAGGGATTTGACCCTGAAGCTTTCTTT,CASSFQQGFDPEAFF
TRBJ2-1,TRBV13,16,-,TRBD1,TGTGCCAGCAGCTCGACGACAGGGGCTACCTACAATGAGCAGTTCTTC,CASSSTTGATYNEQFF
TRBJ2-7,TRBV3-1,17,-,TRBD1,TGTGCCAGCAGCCAAGAACTCGGGACAGGTCGGAATTACGAGCAGTACTTC,CASSQELGTGRNYEQYF
TRBJ1-1,TRBV6-2/TRBV6-3,16,once,TRBD1,TGTGCCAGCAGTATTTCAACCGGGACAGTAAACACTGAAGCTTTCTTT,CASSISTGTVNTEAFF
TRBJ2-6,TRBV6-2/TRBV6-3,17,-,-,TGTGCCAGCAGTTGGGGAACACGGGGGCCTGGGGCCAACGTCCTGACTTTC,CASSWGTRGPGANVLTF
TRBJ1-2,TRBV29-1,13,-,-,TGCAGCGTTGTAGACATCACTAACTATGGCTACACCTTC,CSVVDITNYGYTF
TRBJ2-7,TRBV5-1,15,few,-,TGCGCCAGCAGCTTGGAGGACAGTCTCACCTACGAGCAGTACTTC,CASSLEDSLTYEQYF
TRBJ2-1,TRBV27,16,many,TRBD2,TGTGCCAGCAGTTTTACTAGCGGGAGCTCCTACAATGAGCAGTTCTTC,CASSFTSGSSYNEQFF
TRBJ2-5,TRBV5-1,15,-,-,TGCGCCAGCAGCTTGGACCTGGGGGCCCAAGAGACCCAGTACTTC,CASSLDLGAQETQYF
TRBJ1-2,TRBV7-9,12,-,-,TGTGCCAGCAGCACGACAGTTACCCCAGTCACCTTC,CASSTTVTPVTF
TRBJ2-1,TRBV6-2/TRBV6-3,14,many,TRBD2,TGTGCCACCATAAGCGGGGTCTCCTACAATGAGCAGTTCTTC,CATISGVSYNEQFF
TRBJ2-5,TRBV3-1,16,few,TRBD2,TGTGCCAGCAGCCAAGTAAGCGGGGGGACCCAAGAGACCCAGTACTTC,CASSQVSGGTQETQYF
TRBJ1-2,TRBV12-3/TRBV12-4,13,few,-,TGTGCCAGCAGTAACGGGAACGACTATGGCTACACCTTC,CASSNGNDYGYTF
TRBJ2-5,TRBV21-1,12,few,-,TGTGCCAGCAGCACACCGGGGGAGACCCAGTACTTC,CASSTPGETQYF
TRBJ2-1,TRBV24-1,18,few,TRBD2,TGTGCCACCAGTGACCTCAAAGGGACAGCGGGAGGTTTCTATGAGCAGTTCTTC,CATSDLKGTAGGFYEQFF